This entry describes one T cell receptor beta chain. Its antigen is unknown. The sample is drawn from a study of response to subunit inactivated influenza vaccine. Broader study findings: Few new T cells, the authors suggested, are recruited by each seasonal influenza vaccination.

TCRdb re-derived calls from the RT-PCR reads in MiXCR, one entry per CDR3 protein. This table has roughly 500,000 distinct CDR3 sequences, approximately 24% appearing once. V lost 4 bases to trimming and J lost 9 bases, with 20 bases between them. In germline, CDR1 is SEHNR, CDR2 FQNEAQ (reference sequence). CDR3 length: 15 amino acids. Sequencing was performed on CD4+ T cells sorted from PBMCs, taken roughly 5 days after vaccination. The source is a man in his forties or fifties who received an inactivated influenza vaccine. The V and J genes are TRBV7-9 and TRBJ2-3; D uncertain. Here the CDR3 reads CASSSGVTTSKTQYF. For the CDR3, the DNA is TGTGCCAGCAGCTCCGGAGTCACCACCTCCAAGACGCAGTATTTT.